This entry describes one T cell receptor (beta chain). The antigen is unknown. Deletions cut 3 bases from V and 0 bases from J, with 6 bases between. The CDR3 extends over 14 amino acids. Germline lookup yields CDR1 SGHRS and CDR2 YFSETQ. This specimen comes from a study of OX40 agonist ivuxolimab in advanced cancers. Overall study results and limits: Both CD4+ and CD8+ T cell populations in blood had undergone clonal expansion by week 6 at 0.1 to 3.0 mg/kg. On average, a greater number of expanded clones characterised CD8+ T cells relative to CD4+.

Sequenced by immunoSEQ multiplex PCR; TCRdb stores in-frame clones only, minus some. The profile shows approximately 91,000 clones, over 75% of them singletons. Patients had blood sampled at baseline and again on cycle 4 day 1 and cycle 7 day 1. The sample here was CD4+ or CD8+ T cells sorted from blood, taken in a trial of the OX40 agonist ivuxolimab. The chain joins TRBV5-1 to TRBJ1-4; no definite D call. The sequence derives from an adult with an advanced solid tumor such as melanoma, head and neck, liver or kidney cancer. CDR3 sequence reads: CASSWEATNEKLFF. CDR3 bases: TGCGCCAGCAGCTGGGAAGCAACTAATGAAAAACTGTTTTTT.